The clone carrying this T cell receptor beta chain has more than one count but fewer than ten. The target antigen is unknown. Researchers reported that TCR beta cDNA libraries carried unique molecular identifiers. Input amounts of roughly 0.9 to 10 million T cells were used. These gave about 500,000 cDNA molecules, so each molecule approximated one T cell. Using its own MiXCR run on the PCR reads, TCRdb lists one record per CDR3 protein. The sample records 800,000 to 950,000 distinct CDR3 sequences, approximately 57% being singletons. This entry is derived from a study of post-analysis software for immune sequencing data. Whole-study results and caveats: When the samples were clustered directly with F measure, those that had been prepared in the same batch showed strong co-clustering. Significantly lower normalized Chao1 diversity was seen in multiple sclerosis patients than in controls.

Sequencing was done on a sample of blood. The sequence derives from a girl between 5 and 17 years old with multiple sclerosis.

Written as DNA, the CDR3 is TGTGCCAGCAGCTTAACGTCGGTCACTGAAGCTTTCTTT. This sequence encodes CASSLTSVTEAFF. The rearrangement links TRBV7-3 to TRBJ1-1; D not certain. Germline CDR1 is SGHTA and CDR2 is FQGTGA. The CDR3 totals 13 residues. V shed 0 bases and J shed 4 bases, with 6 bases lying between them.